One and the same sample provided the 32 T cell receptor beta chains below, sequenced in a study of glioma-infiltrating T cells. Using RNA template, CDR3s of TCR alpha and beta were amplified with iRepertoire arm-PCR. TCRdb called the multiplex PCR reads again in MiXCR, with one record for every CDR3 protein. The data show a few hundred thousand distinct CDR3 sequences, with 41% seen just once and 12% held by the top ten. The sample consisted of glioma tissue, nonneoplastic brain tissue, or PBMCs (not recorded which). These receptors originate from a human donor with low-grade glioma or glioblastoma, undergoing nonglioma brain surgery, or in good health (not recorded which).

The CDR3 is CASSRGAGAAYGEQFF. The CDR3 nucleotides read TGTGCCAGCAGTCGGGGAGCGGGAGCCGCCTACGGTGAGCAGTTCTTC. This rearrangement joins TRBV5-8 to TRBJ2-1; 8 positions agree with TRBD2. Germline lookup yields CDR1 SGHTS and CDR2 YDEGEE. The length of the CDR3 is 16 residues. J was trimmed by 9 bases and V by 5 bases; bases with no gene match: 16.

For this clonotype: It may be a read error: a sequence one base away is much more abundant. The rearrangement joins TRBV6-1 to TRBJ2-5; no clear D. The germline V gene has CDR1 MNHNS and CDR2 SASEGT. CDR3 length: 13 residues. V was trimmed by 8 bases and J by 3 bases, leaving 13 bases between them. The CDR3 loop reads CASGNKVEETQYF. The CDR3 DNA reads TGTGCCAGCGGCAACAAGGTGGAAGAGACCCAGTACTTC.

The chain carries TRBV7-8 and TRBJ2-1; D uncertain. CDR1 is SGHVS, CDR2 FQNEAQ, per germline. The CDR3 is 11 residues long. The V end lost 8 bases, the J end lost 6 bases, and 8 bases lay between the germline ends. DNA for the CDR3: TGTGCCAGCGCTCCCGTCAATGAGCAGTTCTTC. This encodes CASAPVNEQFF.

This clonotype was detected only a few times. CDR3 sequence (DNA): TGTGCCAGCAGTACGGGGGGGACCGGCTCCTACAATGAGCAGTTCTTC. This encodes CASSTGGTGSYNEQFF. The genes are TRBV28 and TRBJ2-1, with TRBD2 identical over 8 bases. V lost 5 bases and J lost 0; bases outside the gene matches: 6. The CDR3 totals 16 residues. The germline gives CDR1 MDHEN, CDR2 SYDVKM. Full variable domain (remainder filled in from reference TRBV28 and TRBJ2-1): DVKVTQSSRYLVKRTGEKVFLECVQDMDHENMFWYRQDPGLGLRLIYFSYDVKMKEKGDIPEGYSVSREKKERFSLILESASTNQTSMYLCASSTGGTGSYNEQFFGPGTRLTVL.

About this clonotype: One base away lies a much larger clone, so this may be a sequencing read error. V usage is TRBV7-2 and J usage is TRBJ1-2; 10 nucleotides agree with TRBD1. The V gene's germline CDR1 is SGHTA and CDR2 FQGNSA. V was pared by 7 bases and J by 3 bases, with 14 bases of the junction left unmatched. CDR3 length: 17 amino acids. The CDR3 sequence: CASTPYTSGQGYYGYTF. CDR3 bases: TGTGCCAGCACCCCCTATACCTCGGGACAGGGGTACTATGGCTACACCTTC.

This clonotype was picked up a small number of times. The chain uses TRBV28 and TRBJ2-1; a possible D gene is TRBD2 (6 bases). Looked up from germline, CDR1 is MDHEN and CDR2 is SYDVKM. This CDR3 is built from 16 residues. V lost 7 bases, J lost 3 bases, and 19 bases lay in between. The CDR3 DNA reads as TGTGCCAGCAATACCCGGACCGGGAGTTTCTACAATGAGCAGTTCTTC. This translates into CASNTRTGSFYNEQFF.

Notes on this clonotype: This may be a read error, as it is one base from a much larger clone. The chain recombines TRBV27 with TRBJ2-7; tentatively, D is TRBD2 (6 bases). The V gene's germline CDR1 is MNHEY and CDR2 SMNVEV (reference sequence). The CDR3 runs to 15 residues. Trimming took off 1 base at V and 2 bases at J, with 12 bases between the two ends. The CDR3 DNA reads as TGTGCCAGCAGTTTATACTATAGCGGAACCTACGAGCAGTACTTC. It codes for CASSLYYSGTYEQYF.

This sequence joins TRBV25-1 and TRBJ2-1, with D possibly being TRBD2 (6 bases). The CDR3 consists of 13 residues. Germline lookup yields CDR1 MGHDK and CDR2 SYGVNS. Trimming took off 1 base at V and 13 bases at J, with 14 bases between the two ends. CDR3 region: CASSESTGVIQFF. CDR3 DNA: TGTGCCAGCAGTGAATCAACGGGGGTGATCCAGTTCTTC.

This chain's CDR3 is CASGRDTKTQYF. The CDR3 region has the DNA TGTGCTTCAGGAAGGGACACTAAGACCCAGTACTTC. V is TRBV19 and J is TRBJ2-5, with D maybe TRBD1 (6 bases). The CDR3 contains 12 residues. Germline V lookup: CDR1 LNHDA, CDR2 SQIVND (reference sequence).

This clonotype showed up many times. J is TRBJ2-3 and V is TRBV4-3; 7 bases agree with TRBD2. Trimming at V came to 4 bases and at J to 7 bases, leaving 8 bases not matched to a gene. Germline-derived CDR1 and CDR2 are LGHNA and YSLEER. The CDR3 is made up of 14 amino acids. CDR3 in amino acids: CASSRGGLDNTQYF. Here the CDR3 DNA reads TGCGCCAGCAGCCGAGGCGGACTAGACAATACGCAGTATTTT.

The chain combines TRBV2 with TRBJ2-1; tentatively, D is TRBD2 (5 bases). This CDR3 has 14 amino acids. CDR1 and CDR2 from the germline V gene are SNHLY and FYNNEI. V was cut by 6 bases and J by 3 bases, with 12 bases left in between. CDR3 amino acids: CASSGGGLYNEQFF. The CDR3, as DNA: TGTGCCAGCAGCGGAGGTGGACTCTACAATGAGCAGTTCTTC.

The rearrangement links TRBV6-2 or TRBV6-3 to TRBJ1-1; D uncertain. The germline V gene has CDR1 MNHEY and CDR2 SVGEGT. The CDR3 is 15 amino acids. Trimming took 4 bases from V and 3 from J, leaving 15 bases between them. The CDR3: CASSSPRRVYTEAFF. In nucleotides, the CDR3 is TGTGCCAGCAGTTCCCCCAGGAGGGTGTACACTGAAGCTTTCTTT.

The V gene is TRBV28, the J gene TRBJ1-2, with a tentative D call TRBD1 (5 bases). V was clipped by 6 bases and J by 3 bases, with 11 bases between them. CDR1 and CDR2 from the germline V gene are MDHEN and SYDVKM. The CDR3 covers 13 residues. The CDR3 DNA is TGTGCCAGCAGGGGAGGGGTTTACTATGGCTACACCTTC. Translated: CASRGGVYYGYTF.

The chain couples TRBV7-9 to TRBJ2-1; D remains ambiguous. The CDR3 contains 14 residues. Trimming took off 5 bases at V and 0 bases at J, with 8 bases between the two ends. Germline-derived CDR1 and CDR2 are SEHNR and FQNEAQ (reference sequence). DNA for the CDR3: TGTGCCAGCAGCCCGTGTCCCTCCTACAATGAGCAGTTCTTC. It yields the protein CASSPCPSYNEQFF.

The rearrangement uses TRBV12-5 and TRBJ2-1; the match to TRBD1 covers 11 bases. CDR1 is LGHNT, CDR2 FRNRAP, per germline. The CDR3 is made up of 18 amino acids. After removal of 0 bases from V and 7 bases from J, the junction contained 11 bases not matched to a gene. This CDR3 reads CASGLVLMGQGVFNEQFF. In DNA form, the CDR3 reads TGTGCTAGTGGTTTGGTTCTTATGGGACAGGGGGTGTTTAATGAGCAGTTCTTC.

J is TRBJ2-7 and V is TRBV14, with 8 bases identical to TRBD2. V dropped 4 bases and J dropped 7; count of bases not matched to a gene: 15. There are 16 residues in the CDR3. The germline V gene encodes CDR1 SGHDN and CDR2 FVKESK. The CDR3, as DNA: TGTGCCAGCAGCCCAGAGGGACTAGAGGGCTTTGGGGAGCAGTACTTC. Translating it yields CASSPEGLEGFGEQYF.

CDR3 sequence reads: CASTPGSGIDNEQYF. CDR3 sequence (DNA): TGTGCCAGCACGCCTGGTAGCGGTATAGACAACGAGCAGTACTTC. The chain couples TRBV27 to TRBJ2-7; D perhaps matches TRBD2 (6 bases). Germline V gene lookup returns CDR1 MNHEY and CDR2 SMNVEV (reference sequence). This CDR3 contains 15 residues. Deletions cut 7 bases from V and 5 bases from J, with 21 bases between.

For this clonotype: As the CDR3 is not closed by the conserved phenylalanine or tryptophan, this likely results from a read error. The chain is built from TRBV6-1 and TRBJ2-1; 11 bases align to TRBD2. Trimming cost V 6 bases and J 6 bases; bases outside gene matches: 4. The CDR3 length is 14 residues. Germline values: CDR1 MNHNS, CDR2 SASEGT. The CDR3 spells CASSGTSGLNEQFS. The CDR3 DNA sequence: TGTGCCAGCAGCGGGACTAGCGGCCTCAATGAGCAGTTCTCC.

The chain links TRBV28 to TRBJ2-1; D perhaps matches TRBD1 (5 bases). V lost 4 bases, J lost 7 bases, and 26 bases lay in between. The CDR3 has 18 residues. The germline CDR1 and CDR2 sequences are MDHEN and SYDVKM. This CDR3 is CASSWGRLAERRENEQFF. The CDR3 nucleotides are TGTGCCAGCAGTTGGGGCCGTTTGGCGGAAAGGAGAGAGAATGAGCAGTTCTTC.

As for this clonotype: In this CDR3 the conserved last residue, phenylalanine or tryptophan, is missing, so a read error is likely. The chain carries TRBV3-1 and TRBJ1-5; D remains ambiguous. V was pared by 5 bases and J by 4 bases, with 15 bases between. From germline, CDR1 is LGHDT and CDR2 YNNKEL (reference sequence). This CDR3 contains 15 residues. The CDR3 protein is CASSNYPGSNQPQHY. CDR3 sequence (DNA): TGTGCCAGCAGCAACTATCCGGGATCTAATCAGCCCCAGCATTAT.

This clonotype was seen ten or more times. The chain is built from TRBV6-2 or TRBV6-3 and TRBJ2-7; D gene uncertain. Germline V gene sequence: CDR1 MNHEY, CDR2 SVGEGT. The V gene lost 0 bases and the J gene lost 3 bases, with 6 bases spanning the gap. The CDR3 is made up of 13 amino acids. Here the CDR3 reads CASSYSADYEQYF. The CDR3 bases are TGTGCCAGCAGTTACTCTGCCGACTACGAGCAGTACTTC.

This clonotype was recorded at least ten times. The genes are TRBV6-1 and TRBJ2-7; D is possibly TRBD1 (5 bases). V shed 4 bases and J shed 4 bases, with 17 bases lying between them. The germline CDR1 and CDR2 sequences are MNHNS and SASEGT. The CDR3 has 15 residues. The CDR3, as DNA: TGTGCCAGCAGTGCCGTACCCGTGGGGCAGTACGAGCAGTACTTC. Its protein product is CASSAVPVGQYEQYF.

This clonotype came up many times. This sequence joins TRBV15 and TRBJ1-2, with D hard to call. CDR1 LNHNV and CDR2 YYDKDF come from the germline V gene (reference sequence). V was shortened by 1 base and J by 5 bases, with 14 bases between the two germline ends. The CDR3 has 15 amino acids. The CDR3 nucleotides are TGTGCCACCAGCAGAGGTGCCAGCGTCGAGTATGGCTACACCTTC. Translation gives CATSRGASVEYGYTF.

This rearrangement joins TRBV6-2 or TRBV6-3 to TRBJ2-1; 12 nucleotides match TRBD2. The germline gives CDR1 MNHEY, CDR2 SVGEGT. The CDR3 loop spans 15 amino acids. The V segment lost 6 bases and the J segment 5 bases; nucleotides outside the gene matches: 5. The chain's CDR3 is CASRPGLAGDNEQFF. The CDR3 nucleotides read TGTGCCAGCAGGCCGGGACTAGCGGGCGACAATGAGCAGTTCTTC.

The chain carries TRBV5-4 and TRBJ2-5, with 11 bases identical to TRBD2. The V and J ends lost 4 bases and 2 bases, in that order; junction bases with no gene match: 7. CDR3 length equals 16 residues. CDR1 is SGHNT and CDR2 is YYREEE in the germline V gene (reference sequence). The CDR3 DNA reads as TGTGCCAGCAGCACGGGGGGACTAGCGGCACAAGAGACCCAGTACTTC. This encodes CASSTGGLAAQETQYF. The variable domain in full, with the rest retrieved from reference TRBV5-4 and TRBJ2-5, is ETGVTQSPTHLIKTRGQQVTLRCSSQSGHNTVSWYQQALGQGPQFIFQYYREEENGRGNFPPRFSGLQFPNYSSELNVNALELDDSALYLCASSTGGLAAQETQYFGPGTRLLVL.

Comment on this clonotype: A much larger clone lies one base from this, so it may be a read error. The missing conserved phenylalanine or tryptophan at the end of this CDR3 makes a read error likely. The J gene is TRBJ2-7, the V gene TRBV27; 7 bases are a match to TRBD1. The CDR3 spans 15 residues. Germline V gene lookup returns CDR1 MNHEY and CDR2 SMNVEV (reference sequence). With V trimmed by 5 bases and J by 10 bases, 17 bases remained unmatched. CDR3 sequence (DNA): TGTGCCAGCAGTAATCACAGGGGCCCGACCTCCGGACAGTACCTC. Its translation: CASSNHRGPTSGQYL.

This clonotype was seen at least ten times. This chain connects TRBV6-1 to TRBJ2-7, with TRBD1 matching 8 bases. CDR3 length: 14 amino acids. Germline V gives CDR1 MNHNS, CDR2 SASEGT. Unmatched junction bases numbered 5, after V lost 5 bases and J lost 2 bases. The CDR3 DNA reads TGTGCCAGCAGTTCCCCGGACAGGGCCTACGAGCAGTACTTC. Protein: CASSSPDRAYEQYF.

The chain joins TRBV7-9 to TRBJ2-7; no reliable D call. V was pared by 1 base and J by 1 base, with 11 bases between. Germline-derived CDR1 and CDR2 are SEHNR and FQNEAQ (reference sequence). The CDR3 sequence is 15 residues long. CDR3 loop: CASSLEGTLSYEQYF. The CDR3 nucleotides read TGTGCCAGCAGCTTAGAGGGCACCCTTTCCTACGAGCAGTACTTC.

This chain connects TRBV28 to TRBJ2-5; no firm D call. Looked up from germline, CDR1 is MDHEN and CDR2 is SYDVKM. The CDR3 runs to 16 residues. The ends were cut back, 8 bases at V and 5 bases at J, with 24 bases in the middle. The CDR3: CASFPGDPATRETQYF. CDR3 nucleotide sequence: TGTGCCAGCTTCCCTGGCGATCCTGCCACCAGGGAGACCCAGTACTTC.

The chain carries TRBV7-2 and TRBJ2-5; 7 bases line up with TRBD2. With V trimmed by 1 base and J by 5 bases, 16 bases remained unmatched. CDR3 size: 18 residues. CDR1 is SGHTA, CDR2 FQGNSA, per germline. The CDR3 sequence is CASSLVGREHTTGETQYF. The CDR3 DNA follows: TGTGCCAGCAGCTTAGTAGGGCGGGAGCACACAACGGGGGAGACCCAGTACTTC. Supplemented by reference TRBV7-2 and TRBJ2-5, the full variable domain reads GAGVSQSPSNKVTEKGKDVELRCDPISGHTALYWYRQSLGQGLEFLIYFQGNSAPDKSGLPSDRFSAERTGGSVSTLTIQRTQQEDSAVYLCASSLVGREHTTGETQYFGPGTRLLVL.

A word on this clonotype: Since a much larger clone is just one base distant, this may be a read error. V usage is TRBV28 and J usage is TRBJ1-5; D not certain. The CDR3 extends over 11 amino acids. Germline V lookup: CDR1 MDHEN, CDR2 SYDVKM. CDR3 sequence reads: CAISENQPQHF. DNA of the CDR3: TGTGCCATCAGTGAAAATCAGCCCCAGCATTTT.

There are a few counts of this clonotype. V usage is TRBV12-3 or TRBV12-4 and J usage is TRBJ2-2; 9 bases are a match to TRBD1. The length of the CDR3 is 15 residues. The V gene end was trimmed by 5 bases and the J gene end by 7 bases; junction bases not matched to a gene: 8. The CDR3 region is CASSMDRGGVGELFF. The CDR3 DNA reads TGTGCCAGCAGTATGGACAGGGGAGGCGTCGGGGAGCTGTTTTTT.